The 8 T cell receptor beta chains presented below share a single source sample, sequenced in a study of blood T cell repertoires in COVID-19. Produced via immunoSEQ multiplex PCR; TCRdb's table is partial and in-frame only. The sample holds 59,000 or so clones; about 81% are singletons and the top ten take about 12%. The specimen was peripheral blood. Source of these receptors: a human donor in a cohort sampled during active COVID-19.

This clone was detected once. The V gene is TRBV5-1, the J gene TRBJ1-5; perhaps TRBD1 as D (6 bases). There are 16 residues in the CDR3. Germline assignment: CDR1 SGHRS and CDR2 YFSETQ. Trimming left V 3 bases short and J 7 bases short, with 20 bases between. The CDR3 sequence: CASSSDLLQGMQPQHF. Written as DNA, the CDR3 is TGCGCCAGCAGCTCCGATCTCCTACAGGGTATGCAGCCCCAGCATTTT.

V usage is TRBV7-9 and J usage is TRBJ1-1; possible D gene TRBD1, 6 bases. Trimming took 1 base from V and 1 from J, leaving 7 bases between them. Germline CDR1 reads SEHNR; CDR2 reads FQNEAQ (reference sequence). The CDR3 extends over 14 amino acids. For the CDR3, the DNA is TGTGCCAGCAGCTTAGGGGGGCCGAACACTGAAGCTTTCTTT. Protein sequence: CASSLGGPNTEAFF. Filled out from reference TRBV7-9 and TRBJ1-1, the complete variable domain reads DTGVSQNPRHKITKRGQNVTFRCDPISEHNRLYWYRQTLGQGPEFLTYFQNEAQLEKSRLLSDRFSAERPKGSFSTLEIQRTEQGDSAMYLCASSLGGPNTEAFFGQGTRLTVV.

J is TRBJ2-1 and V is TRBV5-1; 15 nucleotides align to TRBD2. Trimming took 0 bases from V and 0 from J; bases not matched to a gene: 4. The CDR3 is 19 residues long. Germline lookup yields CDR1 SGHRS and CDR2 YFSETQ. The CDR3 DNA is TGCGCCAGCAGCTTGGGGACTAGCGGGGGGGCGAGCTCCTACAATGAGCAGTTCTTC. Amino acid sequence: CASSLGTSGGASSYNEQFF.

The V and J genes are TRBV5-6 and TRBJ2-7, with 13 bases matching TRBD2. With V trimmed by 4 bases and J by 13 bases, 8 bases remained unmatched. CDR3 size: 13 residues. The germline V gene encodes CDR1 SGHDT and CDR2 YYEEEE. The CDR3 bases are TGTGCCAGCAGCACGGGACTAGCGGGGATACTTTACGTC. Amino acids: CASSTGLAGILYV.

This chain links TRBV7-9 with TRBJ2-5, with TRBD1 matching 8 bases. Per the germline V gene, CDR1 is SEHNR and CDR2 is FQNEAQ (reference sequence). The CDR3 is 14 residues long. Losses at the gene ends were 4 bases for V and 5 bases for J; bases not matched to a gene: 6. The CDR3 here is CASSSGQGGETQYF. CDR3 bases: TGTGCCAGCAGCTCCGGACAGGGTGGGGAGACCCAGTACTTC.

The chain employs TRBV19 and TRBJ2-7; tentatively, D is TRBD2 (5 bases). With 6 bases removed from V and 1 base from J, the gap between germline ends came to 10 bases. The CDR3 runs to 13 residues. Germline CDR1 and CDR2: LNHDA and SQIVND (reference sequence). DNA of the CDR3: TGTGCCAGTAGCCGTGGAGGTTCCTACGAGCAGTACTTC. Translating it yields CASSRGGSYEQYF.

This clone was seen a few times. This chain links TRBV2 with TRBJ1-5; 9 positions match TRBD1. CDR1 is SNHLY and CDR2 is FYNNEI in the germline V gene. V lost 4 bases to trimming and J lost 9 bases; unmatched junction nucleotides: 7. The CDR3 is 14 residues long. This chain's CDR3 is CASSGTGVPGPQHF. In DNA, the CDR3 is TGTGCCAGCAGTGGGACAGGGGTCCCGGGGCCCCAGCATTTT.

V is TRBV24-1 and J is TRBJ1-1; 7 nucleotides align to TRBD1. The V gene end was trimmed by 5 bases and the J gene end by 6 bases; junction bases not matched to a gene: 5. The CDR3 length is 13 residues. Looked up from germline, CDR1 is KGHDR and CDR2 is SFDVKD. The CDR3 DNA sequence: TGTGCCACCAGTGGTACAGGGGTACCTGAAGCTTTCTTT. Translating gives CATSGTGVPEAFF.